Listed below are T cell receptor beta chains from one sample, sequenced in a study of vaccination and CD4 T cells after COVID-19. TCRdb re-analysed the PCR reads in MiXCR, keeping a single row per CDR3 protein. Of about 17,000 distinct CDR3 sequences in the sample, roughly 44% were seen once. Their antigens are not known. Material: CD4+ T cells from blood, cultured in vitro, obtained about 7 months after SARS-CoV-2 vaccination. The receptors derive from a human donor who had recovered from COVID-19. Each CDR3 is given with its conserved first and last residue. D genes are given only for firm matches. Clone size, where shown, is once, few, many, or a class for clones that have expanded.

abundance,d_gene,v_gene,j_gene,CDR3aa,CDR3nt
.,.,TRBV6-5,TRBJ2-1,CASSYSSSVVSEQFF,TGTGCCAGCAGTTACTCGAGTTCGGTTGTTAGTGAGCAGTTCTTC
.,.,TRBV20-1,TRBJ1-1,CSASSGGPGAEAFF,TGCAGTGCTTCTTCCGGCGGGCCAGGTGCTGAAGCTTTCTTT
.,.,TRBV20-1,TRBJ2-3,CSANPLLVSGTDTQYF,TGCAGTGCTAACCCCCTACTAGTATCGGGCACAGATACGCAGTATTTT
.,.,TRBV4-3,TRBJ2-7,CASALRLDSYEQYF,TGCGCCTCGGCCCTCAGACTAGACTCCTACGAGCAGTACTTC
.,.,TRBV20-1,TRBJ2-7,CSASKTRTYEQYF,TGCAGTGCTAGTAAGACAAGAACCTACGAGCAGTACTTC
.,TRBD2,TRBV10-3,TRBJ2-7,CAISESTGTARPGTRAYEQYF,TGTGCCATCAGTGAGTCGACAGGTACAGCTCGACCCGGGACTAGGGCCTACGAGCAGTACTTC
.,.,TRBV20-1,TRBJ2-5,CSASTARQETQYF,TGCAGTGCTAGTACGGCCAGACAAGAGACCCAGTACTTC
.,.,TRBV6-5,TRBJ2-7,CASSYIGQALYEQYF,TGTGCCAGCAGTTACATCGGGCAGGCCCTCTACGAGCAGTACTTC
.,.,TRBV15,TRBJ2-2,CATSRTSPGELFF,TGTGCCACCAGCAGAACATCACCCGGGGAGCTGTTTTTT
.,TRBD2,TRBV24-1,TRBJ2-1,CATSDRTSPRDEQFF,TGTGCCACCAGTGATCGGACTAGCCCAAGGGATGAGCAGTTCTTC
few,.,TRBV12-3/TRBV12-4,TRBJ2-1,CASSFSGASSYNEQFF,TGTGCCAGCAGTTTTTCGGGCGCTAGCTCCTACAATGAGCAGTTCTTC